This T cell receptor beta chain comes out of a study of blood T cell repertoires in COVID-19. V shed 2 bases, J shed 0 bases, and the junction held 2 bases outside the gene matches. The CDR3 spans 15 residues. Germline V gene data show CDR1 as SGHNT and CDR2 as YENEEA. In the original workflow: Amplification of reference gene primers provided the estimated nucleated cell counts. This table comes from immunoSEQ multiplex PCR, and its TCRdb copy is limited to in-frame clones, with some not included. V, J and clone size are taken as reported in that table, and D and trimming were inferred from the DNA itself. The sample has 300,000 to 400,000 clones; about 90% are singletons.

Sequencing was performed on peripheral blood. This TCR was sampled from a woman aged 18-35 years who had recovered from COVID-19. The J gene is TRBJ2-3, the V gene TRBV11-3, with 7 bases identical to TRBD2. CDR3 in amino acids: CASSLLAASTDTQYF. In DNA, the CDR3 is TGTGCCAGCAGCTTACTAGCGGCTAGCACAGATACGCAGTATTTT.